What follows describes a single TCR beta chain. Germline V lookup: CDR1 MNHEY, CDR2 SMNVEV (reference sequence). This CDR3 is built from 15 residues. V was cut by 7 bases and J by 6 bases, with 19 bases left in between. This sample is part of a study of cytomegalovirus exposure and HLA in healthy donors. TCRdb's table, derived via immunoSEQ multiplex PCR, lists solely in-frame clones and lacks some. The sample contains 260,000 or so clones, about 92% of which appear only once. This clonotype was sampled from a woman in her twenties or thirties in good health and CMV-seronegative. The gene calls are TRBV27 and TRBJ1-5, with D unclear. The source material was PBMCs. The CDR3 DNA follows: TGTGCCAGCAAGCAGGCGGCTCAATTTGGTCAGCCCCAGCATTTT. Translated: CASKQAAQFGQPQHF.